The 5 T cell receptor beta chains reported below all come from one sample, sequenced in a study of cytomegalovirus exposure and HLA in healthy donors. Libraries were prepared by immunoSEQ multiplex PCR; TCRdb keeps only in-frame clonotypes and omits some of them. The sample records some 170,000 clones, 70% to 90% being singletons. The specimen sequenced was PBMCs. The receptors shown here come from a man aged 25 to 45 in good health and CMV-seropositive.

The chain links TRBV5-1 to TRBJ2-7; 9 positions match TRBD1. Germline trimming cut 1 base from V and 5 bases from J; bases unmatched to any gene: 4. Germline V CDR1 and CDR2: SGHRS, YFSETQ. The CDR3 runs to 14 residues. The CDR3, as DNA: TGCGCCAGCAGCTTGACAGGGGGCCTTAACGAGCAGTACTTC. This gives the protein CASSLTGGLNEQYF.

This clone was seen only a few times. This chain joins TRBV2 and TRBJ1-5; D is perhaps TRBD1 (6 bases). The CDR3 sequence is 13 residues long. The germline gives CDR1 SNHLY, CDR2 FYNNEI. Trimming stripped 11 bases from V and 5 bases from J, with 16 bases between. CDR3 loop: CAGTGTRDQPQHF. CDR3 bases: TGTGCCGGAACAGGGACCCGGGATCAGCCCCAGCATTTT.

The chain is built from TRBV30 and TRBJ2-7, with TRBD1 identical over 8 bases. This CDR3 comprises 15 residues. The germline CDR1 and CDR2 sequences are GTSNPN and SVGIG (reference sequence). J was trimmed by 6 bases and V by 0 bases; bases with no gene match: 10. CDR3 protein: CAWSVRSRGRSEQYF. The CDR3 DNA follows: TGTGCCTGGAGTGTACGAAGCAGGGGGCGAAGCGAGCAGTACTTC.

The count of this clone is one. The chain is built from TRBV4-1 and TRBJ1-2, with D unresolved. Trimming shortened V by 0 bases and J by 1 base, and 9 bases separated the two germline ends. CDR1 and CDR2 (germline): MGHRA, YSYEKL. This CDR3 contains 15 residues. The CDR3 coding sequence is TGCGCCAGCAGCCAAGAACGAGGTTATAACTATGGCTACACCTTC. It yields the protein CASSQERGYNYGYTF.

J is TRBJ1-2 and V is TRBV21-1; the table's D call, TRBD1, has no DNA check behind it. TRBV21-1 corresponds to a pseudogene. The CDR3 contains 14 residues. CDR3 in amino acids: CASSKGLGAGGYTF. DNA for the CDR3: TGTGCCAGCAGCAAAGGCCTGGGGGCAGGTGGCTACACCTTC.